A single sample is the source of the 32 T cell receptor beta chains below, sequenced in a study of identical twins. TCRdb analysed the 5' RACE reads with MiXCR anew, one entry per CDR3 protein. The data contain around 500,000 distinct CDR3 sequences, around 14% of them seen just once; the ten biggest clones take up roughly 0.56%. A further study also used this sample, focusing on yellow fever vaccine responses in identical twins.

The material sequenced was CD4+ T cells sorted from blood. These receptors all come from a woman aged 18-29 years in good health.

The chain combines TRBV28 with TRBJ2-5; TRBD1 aligns across 8 bases. The V and J ends lost 6 bases and 5 bases, in that order; junction bases with no gene match: 11. This CDR3 comprises 15 residues. Germline V gene sequence: CDR1 MDHEN, CDR2 SYDVKM. CDR3 sequence (DNA): TGTGCCAGCAGCGATTTGGACAGGGATTGGGAGACCCAGTACTTC. Its translation is CASSDLDRDWETQYF.

This clonotype was seen a few times. V is TRBV7-9 and J is TRBJ1-2; D is undetermined. Looked up from germline, CDR1 is SEHNR and CDR2 is FQNEAQ (reference sequence). The V and J ends lost 1 base and 8 bases respectively, with 8 bases between them. The CDR3 loop spans 12 amino acids. CDR3 loop: CASSLELGGYTF. In DNA form, the CDR3 reads TGTGCCAGCAGCTTAGAACTAGGGGGCTACACCTTC.

This clonotype was seen ten or more times. The chain links TRBV5-1 to TRBJ2-2; possible D gene TRBD1, 6 bases. Germline V CDR1 and CDR2: SGHRS, YFSETQ. The CDR3 covers 15 residues. Between the trimmed V and J ends, which lost 2 bases and 0 bases, there was a span of 8 bases. CDR3 nucleotides: TGCGCCAGCAGCTTCTCAGGGGCGAACACCGGGGAGCTGTTTTTT. This gives the protein CASSFSGANTGELFF.

The V call is TRBV19, the J call TRBJ1-5, with D possibly matching TRBD1 (6 bases). Germline V lookup: CDR1 LNHDA, CDR2 SQIVND (reference sequence). V lost 9 bases, J lost 1 base, and 16 bases lay in between. This CDR3 contains 15 residues. The DNA of the CDR3 is TGTGCCAGCAGTCTTGGGGGCCGGAGCAATCAGCCCCAGCATTTT. Residues: CASSLGGRSNQPQHF.

This clonotype was detected a few times. The chain links TRBV27 to TRBJ2-7, with a tentative D call TRBD2 (5 bases). The V and J ends lost 0 bases and 1 base respectively, with 25 bases between them. The germline CDR1 and CDR2 sequences are MNHEY and SMNVEV (reference sequence). CDR3 length: 20 residues. DNA of the CDR3: TGTGCCAGCAGTTTATCTTGCAGGCGGGCGTCTAGGAGTAGTTCCTACGAGCAGTACTTC. The encoded protein is CASSLSCRRASRSSSYEQYF.

The CDR3 protein is CASSSRQGVGYGYTF. As DNA, the CDR3 is TGTGCCAGCAGTTCGAGACAGGGGGTCGGGTATGGCTACACCTTC. The chain employs TRBV28 and TRBJ1-2; 9 bases map to TRBD1. There are 15 residues in the CDR3. Trimming at V came to 4 bases and at J to 5 bases, leaving 8 bases not matched to a gene. Germline V lookup: CDR1 MDHEN, CDR2 SYDVKM.

The chain carries TRBV20-1 and TRBJ1-1, with D unresolved. Trimming took 4 bases from V and 1 from J, leaving 7 bases between them. This CDR3 comprises 12 residues. Germline assignment: CDR1 DFQATT and CDR2 SNEGSKA (reference sequence). CDR3 amino acids: CSANIRNTEAFF. The CDR3 DNA is TGCAGTGCTAACATCAGGAACACTGAAGCTTTCTTT.

The chain employs TRBV4-3 and TRBJ2-7, with D perhaps matching TRBD2 (5 bases). V lost 0 bases and J 5 bases, leaving 14 bases between the germline ends. Germline V gene data show CDR1 as LGHNA and CDR2 as YSLEER. This CDR3 is 15 amino acids long. CDR3 bases: TGCGCCAGCAGCCAAGAGAGGGTCCCATTCAACGAGCAGTACTTC. Translated: CASSQERVPFNEQYF.

This chain connects TRBV5-6 to TRBJ2-7; D uncertain. The CDR3 length is 14 residues. Germline V gene data show CDR1 as SGHDT and CDR2 as YYEEEE. V was shortened by 4 bases and J by 0 bases, with 11 bases between the two germline ends. CDR3 protein: CASSPVRPSYEQYF. In DNA form, the CDR3 reads TGTGCCAGCAGCCCCGTAAGGCCCTCCTACGAGCAGTACTTC.

The chain employs TRBV18 and TRBJ2-7; the D gene is possibly TRBD2 (6 bases). The length of the CDR3 is 16 residues. The V end lost 4 bases, the J end lost 1 base, and 17 bases lay between the germline ends. Per germline, CDR1 KGHSH and CDR2 LQKENI. In DNA form, the CDR3 reads TGTGCCAGCTCACTTAAGCAAGCGGGTTTATCCTACGAGCAGTACTTC. It translates to CASSLKQAGLSYEQYF.

This clonotype appeared many times. CDR3 loop: CASSEDPSYEQYF. CDR3 coding DNA: TGTGCCAGCAGTGAAGATCCCTCCTACGAGCAGTACTTC. The genes are TRBV25-1 and TRBJ2-7; unclear D gene. The V gene's germline CDR1 is MGHDK and CDR2 SYGVNS. The CDR3 loop spans 13 amino acids. V was pared by 2 bases and J by 0 bases, with 5 bases between.

This clonotype was recorded at least ten times. This rearrangement joins TRBV6-1 to TRBJ2-1; unclear D gene. Germline values: CDR1 MNHNS, CDR2 SASEGT. Trimming stripped 5 bases from V and 6 bases from J, with 11 bases between. The CDR3 spans 13 residues. This CDR3 is CASSRLGCNEQFF. The CDR3 DNA sequence: TGTGCCAGCAGTCGTCTGGGCTGCAATGAGCAGTTCTTC.

The gene calls are TRBV5-1 and TRBJ2-3, with 7 bases aligning to TRBD1. CDR1 SGHRS and CDR2 YFSETQ come from the germline V gene. CDR3 length equals 16 residues. The junction had 11 bases not matched to a gene; V was cut back by 4 bases and J by 3 bases. CDR3 bases: TGCGCCAGCAGCCAGATCAGGCAGGGGGTAACAGATACGCAGTATTTT. Translation: CASSQIRQGVTDTQYF.

The chain joins TRBV20-1 to TRBJ2-7, with a tentative D call TRBD1 (5 bases). Germline loops: CDR1 DFQATT, CDR2 SNEGSKA (reference sequence). Trimming took off 4 bases at V and 4 bases at J, with 11 bases between the two ends. This CDR3 spans 12 amino acids. Here the CDR3 reads CSATGRVYEQYF. The CDR3 nucleotides read TGCAGTGCTACAGGCAGGGTATACGAGCAGTACTTC.

V usage is TRBV6-4 and J usage is TRBJ2-1; 11 bases fit TRBD2. The CDR3 totals 19 residues. Germline assignment: CDR1 MRHNA and CDR2 SNTAGT. V was clipped by 5 bases and J by 7 bases; unmatched bases: 19. The CDR3 bases are TGTGCCAGCAGTCTGCGAATCACTAGCGGGAGATCATACGGGAATGAGCAGTTCTTC. This gives the protein CASSLRITSGRSYGNEQFF.

The chain links TRBV12-5 to TRBJ2-1; D possibly corresponds to TRBD2 (5 bases). Germline V gives CDR1 LGHNT, CDR2 FRNRAP. V lost 0 bases and J lost 4, with 10 bases in between. CDR3 size: 15 residues. In DNA form, the CDR3 reads TGTGCTAGTGGTTTGGTTGCTCGGGGTTACAATGAGCAGTTCTTC. Translation gives CASGLVARGYNEQFF.

This chain joins TRBV20-1 and TRBJ2-3; possibly TRBD2 for D (5 bases). The length of the CDR3 is 14 residues. The ends were cut back, 3 bases at V and 3 bases at J, with 13 bases in the middle. The germline V gene encodes CDR1 DFQATT and CDR2 SNEGSKA (reference sequence). CDR3: CSARVGVGTDTQYF. The CDR3 DNA reads TGCAGTGCTAGGGTCGGGGTCGGGACAGATACGCAGTATTTT.

This chain connects TRBV7-3 to TRBJ2-1; D gene ambiguous. CDR3 length: 14 amino acids. V was cut by 1 base and J by 4 bases, with 8 bases left in between. Per the germline V gene, CDR1 is SGHTA and CDR2 is FQGTGA. CDR3 in amino acids: CASSLKVGYNEQFF. In DNA, the CDR3 is TGTGCCAGCAGCTTAAAAGTTGGATACAATGAGCAGTTCTTC.

V usage is TRBV19 and J usage is TRBJ1-1, with a weak D call TRBD1 (6 bases). The V end was cut by 6 bases, the J end by 2 bases, with 10 bases between. The CDR3 is 13 residues long. CDR1 is LNHDA and CDR2 is SQIVND in the germline V gene (reference sequence). The CDR3 sequence: CASRLRGNTEAFF. CDR3 sequence (DNA): TGTGCCAGTAGACTCAGGGGCAACACTGAAGCTTTCTTT.

The V gene is TRBV28, the J gene TRBJ2-5, with no clear D. Trimming removed 5 bases from V and 1 base from J, with 14 bases in between. Looked up from germline, CDR1 is MDHEN and CDR2 is SYDVKM. CDR3 length: 15 residues. This CDR3 reads CASSIPSVLQETQYF. The CDR3 DNA is TGTGCCAGCAGTATCCCCAGTGTACTCCAAGAGACCCAGTACTTC. Drawing the rest from reference TRBV28 and TRBJ2-5, the complete variable domain is DVKVTQSSRYLVKRTGEKVFLECVQDMDHENMFWYRQDPGLGLRLIYFSYDVKMKEKGDIPEGYSVSREKKERFSLILESASTNQTSMYLCASSIPSVLQETQYFGPGTRLLVL.

The sample holds one count of this clonotype. The rearrangement joins TRBV11-3 to TRBJ2-2; 9 bases line up with TRBD1. This CDR3 region has 16 residues. Germline V gives CDR1 SGHNT, CDR2 YENEEA. J gave up 4 bases and V 7 bases, and 10 bases lay outside the gene matches. In DNA, the CDR3 is TGTGCCAGCACCAACGGGGGACAGGGCGGCACCGGGGAGCTGTTTTTT. Protein: CASTNGGQGGTGELFF. The whole variable domain, remainder taken from reference TRBV11-3 and TRBJ2-2, is EAGVVQSPRYKIIEKKQPVAFWCNPISGHNTLYWYLQNLGQGPELLIRYENEEAVDDSQLPKDRFSAERLKGVDSTLKIQPAELGDSAVYLCASTNGGQGGTGELFFGEGSRLTVL.

The J gene is TRBJ2-3, the V gene TRBV25-1; D is possibly TRBD2 (5 bases). Trimming pared 8 bases from V and 3 bases from J, leaving 12 bases between. CDR1 and CDR2 from the germline V gene are MGHDK and SYGVNS. This CDR3 has 13 residues. The CDR3 region is CASRSRGTDTQYF. In nucleotides, the CDR3 is TGTGCCAGCCGGTCTCGAGGGACAGATACGCAGTATTTT.

The rearrangement joins TRBV6-1 to TRBJ2-3, with 7 bases that match TRBD1. V shed 5 bases, J shed 3 bases, and the junction held 5 bases outside the gene matches. Germline V lookup: CDR1 MNHNS, CDR2 SASEGT. CDR3 length: 14 amino acids. The CDR3 bases are TGTGCCAGCAGTAAAGACAGGGCAACAGATACGCAGTATTTT. Its translation: CASSKDRATDTQYF.

This clonotype was recorded at least ten times. The chain couples TRBV3-1 to TRBJ1-1; perhaps TRBD1 as D (5 bases). This CDR3 contains 13 residues. Germline-derived CDR1 and CDR2 are LGHDT and YNNKEL (reference sequence). V lost 11 bases and J lost 6, with 19 bases in between. Written as DNA, the CDR3 is TGTGCCTGTACCCCGGGGCCTTACGCTGAAGCTTTCTTT. Its protein product is CACTPGPYAEAFF.

This clonotype occurred a few times. The J gene is TRBJ2-6, the V gene TRBV6-5; D possibly corresponds to TRBD1 (6 bases). The V end was cut by 1 base, the J end by 1 base, with 8 bases between. Germline CDR1 MNHEY, CDR2 SVGAGI. CDR3 length: 16 amino acids. The CDR3 nucleotides read TGTGCCAGCAGTTACTTTACAGGGTCTGGGGCCAACGTCCTGACTTTC. Encoded protein: CASSYFTGSGANVLTF.

The chain employs TRBV24-1 and TRBJ2-5; D possibly corresponds to TRBD2 (5 bases). V shed 4 bases and J shed 2 bases, with 7 bases lying between them. The CDR3 length is 13 residues. The V gene's germline CDR1 is KGHDR and CDR2 SFDVKD. CDR3 sequence: CATSEPGQETQYF. The CDR3 DNA reads as TGTGCCACCAGTGAGCCGGGGCAAGAGACCCAGTACTTC.

This clonotype turned up a few times. V is TRBV15 and J is TRBJ2-1, with TRBD2 as a possible D gene (6 bases). V was trimmed by 0 bases and J by 9 bases, leaving 15 bases between them. This CDR3 spans 15 amino acids. CDR1 is LNHNV, CDR2 YYDKDF, per germline (reference sequence). The CDR3 reads CATSRDRSGGSEQFF. The CDR3 coding sequence is TGTGCCACCAGCAGAGATCGTAGCGGCGGATCTGAGCAGTTCTTC.

The rearrangement links TRBV7-3 to TRBJ2-1; D call uncertain. CDR1 is SGHTA, CDR2 FQGTGA, per germline. CDR3 length equals 15 residues. The V end was cut by 1 base, the J end by 9 bases, with 16 bases between. The CDR3 coding sequence is TGTGCCAGCAGCTTAATTGGACCCGTATCGGTTGAGCAGTTCTTC. This translates into CASSLIGPVSVEQFF.

The rearrangement links TRBV7-2 to TRBJ2-7, with 12 bases lining up with TRBD2. V shed 2 bases and J 5 bases; nucleotides not matched to a gene: 4. Germline CDR1 reads SGHTA; CDR2 reads FQGNSA. CDR3 length: 15 residues. The CDR3 here is CASSLTSSGRDEQYF. The CDR3 coding sequence is TGTGCCAGCAGCTTAACGTCTAGCGGGAGGGACGAGCAGTACTTC.

The chain links TRBV20-1 to TRBJ2-7; TRBD2 matches 13 bases. Germline trimming cut 5 bases from V and 3 bases from J; bases unmatched to any gene: 4. The V gene's germline CDR1 is DFQATT and CDR2 SNEGSKA (reference sequence). CDR3 size: 14 residues. This CDR3 is CSAQTSGGYYEQYF. The CDR3, as DNA: TGCAGTGCTCAGACTAGCGGGGGGTACTACGAGCAGTACTTC.

The V call is TRBV27, the J call TRBJ1-4, with 8 bases identical to TRBD1. The CDR3 consists of 16 residues. CDR1 is MNHEY and CDR2 is SMNVEV in the germline V gene (reference sequence). Trimming removed 6 bases from V and 3 bases from J; junction bases left unmatched: 9. The CDR3 bases are TGTGCCAGCAGAGACAGGGGTAGTGTGGCTAATGAAAAACTGTTTTTT. It translates to CASRDRGSVANEKLFF. The complete variable domain, with remaining parts taken from reference TRBV27 and TRBJ1-4, reads EAQVTQNPRYLITVTGKKLTVTCSQNMNHEYMSWYRQDPGLGLRQIYYSMNVEVTDKGDVPEGYKVSRKEKRNFPLILESPSPNQTSLYFCASRDRGSVANEKLFFGSGTQLSVL.

The chain is built from TRBV6-2 or TRBV6-3 and TRBJ2-7; D is uncertain. This CDR3 contains 16 residues. Germline loops: CDR1 MNHEY, CDR2 SVGEGT. V was trimmed by 5 bases and J by 0 bases, leaving 17 bases between them. The CDR3 loop reads CASSLGWELSSYEQYF. In DNA, the CDR3 is TGTGCCAGCAGTCTGGGTTGGGAACTGAGCTCCTACGAGCAGTACTTC.